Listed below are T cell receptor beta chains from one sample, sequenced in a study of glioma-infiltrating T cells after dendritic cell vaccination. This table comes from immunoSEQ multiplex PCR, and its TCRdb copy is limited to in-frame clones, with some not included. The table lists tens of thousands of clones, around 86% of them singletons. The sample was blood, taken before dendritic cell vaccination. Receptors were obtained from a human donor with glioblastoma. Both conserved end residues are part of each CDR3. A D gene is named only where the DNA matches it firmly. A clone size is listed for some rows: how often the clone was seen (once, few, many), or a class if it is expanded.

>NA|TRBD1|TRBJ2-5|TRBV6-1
TGTGCCAGCTCCGGACAGGGAGAGACCCAGTACTTC
CASSGQGETQYF
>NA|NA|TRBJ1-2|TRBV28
TGTGCCAGCAGTTTGGCCCTTCACTATGGCTACACCTTC
CASSLALHYGYTF
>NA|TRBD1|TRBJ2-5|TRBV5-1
TGCGCCAGCAGCCGTGGACAGGGCCGAGGGGAGACCCAGTACTTC
CASSRGQGRGETQYF
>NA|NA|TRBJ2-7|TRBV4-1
TGCGCCAGCAGCCAAGAATCGCAGGGCCTATACGAGCAGTACTTC
CASSQESQGLYEQYF
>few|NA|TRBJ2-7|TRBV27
TGTGCCAGCAGTTTCAGTGGGAGCTACGAGCAGTACTTC
CASSFSGSYEQYF
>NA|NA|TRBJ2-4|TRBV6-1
TGTGCCAGCAGTGAGTTGACAGAGGACAAAAACATTCAGTACTTC
CASSELTEDKNIQYF
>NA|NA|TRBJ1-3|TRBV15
TGTGCCACCAGCAGAGATGTATCGGTCTCTGGAAACACCATATATTTT
CATSRDVSVSGNTIYF
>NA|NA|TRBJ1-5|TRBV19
TGTGCCAGTAGAGGGGTCACGGGCAATCAGCCCCAGCATTTT
CASRGVTGNQPQHF
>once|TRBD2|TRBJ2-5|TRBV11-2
TGTGCCAGCAGCTCCGGGACTAGCGGGCAAGAGACCCAGTACTTC
CASSSGTSGQETQYF
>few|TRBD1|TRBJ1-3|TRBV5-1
TGCGCCAGCAGCTTGGGGACAGGGTTCAAAGGAAACACCATATATTTT
CASSLGTGFKGNTIYF
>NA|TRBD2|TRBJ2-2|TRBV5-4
TGTGCCAGCAGCCCGTCGGCTAGCGGGGCAACCGGGGAGCTGTTTTTT
CASSPSASGATGELFF
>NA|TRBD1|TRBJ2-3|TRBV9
TGTGCCAGCAGCGTAGAGGGGACAGCTAGCACAGATACGCAGTATTTT
CASSVEGTASTDTQYF
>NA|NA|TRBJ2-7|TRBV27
TGTGCCAGCAGCTATAGGGGGGGGGTTAGAAACTACGAGCAGTACTTC
CASSYRGGVRNYEQYF
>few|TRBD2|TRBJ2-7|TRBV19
TGTGCCAGTAGTCTCGACGCCGTAGCGGGGCACTACGAGCAGTACTTC
CASSLDAVAGHYEQYF
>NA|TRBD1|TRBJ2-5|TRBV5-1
TGCGCCAGCAGCAGGACAGGGGGAGAGACCCAGTACTTC
CASSRTGGETQYF
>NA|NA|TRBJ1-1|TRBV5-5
TGTGCCAGCAGCTTCCTGACAGATTTGGGCACTGAAGCTTTCTTT
CASSFLTDLGTEAFF
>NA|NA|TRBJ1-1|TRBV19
TGTGCCAGTACCGCCTCCATGGCCGCTGAAGCTTTCTTT
CASTASMAAEAFF
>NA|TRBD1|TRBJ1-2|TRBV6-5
TGTGCCAGCAGTTACTCGGGCAGGGGGGTCTATGGCTACACCTTC
CASSYSGRGVYGYTF
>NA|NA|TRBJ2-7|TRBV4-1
TGCGCCAGCAGCCAATCCCCGGGGTTACGCTACGAGCAGTACTTC
CASSQSPGLRYEQYF
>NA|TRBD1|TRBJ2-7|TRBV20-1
TGCAGTGCTACAGACAGGGTCGAGCAGTACTTC
CSATDRVEQYF
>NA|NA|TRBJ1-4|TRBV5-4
TGTGCCAGCAGCTTGAAAAAGGGGGAACTGTTTTTT
CASSLKKGELFF
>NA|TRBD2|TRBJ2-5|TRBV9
TGTGCCAGCAGCGTAGGGACTAGCGGGGGGGAGACCCAGTACTTC
CASSVGTSGGETQYF
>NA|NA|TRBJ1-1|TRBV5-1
TGCGCCAGCAGCTTGGACGGACACACTTCGAACACTGAAGCTTTCTTT
CASSLDGHTSNTEAFF
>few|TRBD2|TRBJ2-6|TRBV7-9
TGTGCCAGCAGCTTAGCCTCGGGGGGGAACTCTGGGGCCAACGTCCTGACTTTC
CASSLASGGNSGANVLTF
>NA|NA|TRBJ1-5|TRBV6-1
TGTGCCAGCACGTCAGGGTGGAGGGAGGCTCAGCCCCAGCATTTT
CASTSGWREAQPQHF
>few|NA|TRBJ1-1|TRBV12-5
TGTGCTAGTGGTTTGGAAGGGGACACTGAAGCTTTCTTT
CASGLEGDTEAFF
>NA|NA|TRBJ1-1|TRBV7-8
TGTGCCAGCAGCTTCCGGGGGACGGCCGAAGGGATGAACACTGAAGCTTTCTTT
CASSFRGTAEGMNTEAFF
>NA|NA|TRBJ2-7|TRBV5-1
TGCGCCAGCAGCTTGGAGGGGCCCCCCTACGAGCAGTACTTC
CASSLEGPPYEQYF
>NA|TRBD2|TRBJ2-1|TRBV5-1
TGCGCCAGCAGTCTTATTCCCGGGACTAGCTCCTACAATGAGCAGTTCTTC
CASSLIPGTSSYNEQFF
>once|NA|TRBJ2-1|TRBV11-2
TGTGCCAGCAGCTTAGTCAGGGGTCGGAACAATGAGCAGTTCTTC
CASSLVRGRNNEQFF
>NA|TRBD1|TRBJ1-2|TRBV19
TGTGCCAGTAGTACAAGACAGGGGGCTATTGATGGCTACACCTTC
CASSTRQGAIDGYTF
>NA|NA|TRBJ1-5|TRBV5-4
TGTGCCAGCAGCTTGGTATGGGGAGCGGAGAGCAATCAGCCCCAGCATTTT
CASSLVWGAESNQPQHF
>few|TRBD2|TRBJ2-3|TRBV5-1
TGCGCCAGCAGCCCCGGGGGGGCCGATGCAGATACGCAGTATTTT
CASSPGGADADTQYF
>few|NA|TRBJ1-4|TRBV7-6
TGTGCCAGCAGCTTAGACCGGGGCAGGGGACTACGGGAAAAACTGTTTTTT
CASSLDRGRGLREKLFF
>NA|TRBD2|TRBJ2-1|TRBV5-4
TGTGCCAGCAGCTTGTCTAGCGGGTTTGTAAATGAGCAGTTCTTC
CASSLSSGFVNEQFF
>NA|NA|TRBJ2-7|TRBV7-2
TGTGCCAGCAGCTTAGGATGGCAGGGGGGTACCTACGAGCAGTACTTC
CASSLGWQGGTYEQYF
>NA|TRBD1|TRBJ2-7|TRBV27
TGTGCCAGCAGTTTATCTGGGGACAGGAAAGGCGAGCAGTACTTC
CASSLSGDRKGEQYF
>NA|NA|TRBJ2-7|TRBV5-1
TGCGCCAGCAGCTTGGTTCAGGGGACCTACGAGCAGTACTTC
CASSLVQGTYEQYF
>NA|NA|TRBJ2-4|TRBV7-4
TGTGCCAGCAGCCGAACCCCGACAGGGATAGCGGCCATTCAGTACTTC
CASSRTPTGIAAIQYF
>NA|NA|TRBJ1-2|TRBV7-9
TGTGCCAGCAGCCCCGCAGGGAATGGCTACACCTTC
CASSPAGNGYTF
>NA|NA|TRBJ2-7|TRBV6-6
TGTGCCAGCAGCTCGGACAGCTACGAGCAGTACTTC
CASSSDSYEQYF